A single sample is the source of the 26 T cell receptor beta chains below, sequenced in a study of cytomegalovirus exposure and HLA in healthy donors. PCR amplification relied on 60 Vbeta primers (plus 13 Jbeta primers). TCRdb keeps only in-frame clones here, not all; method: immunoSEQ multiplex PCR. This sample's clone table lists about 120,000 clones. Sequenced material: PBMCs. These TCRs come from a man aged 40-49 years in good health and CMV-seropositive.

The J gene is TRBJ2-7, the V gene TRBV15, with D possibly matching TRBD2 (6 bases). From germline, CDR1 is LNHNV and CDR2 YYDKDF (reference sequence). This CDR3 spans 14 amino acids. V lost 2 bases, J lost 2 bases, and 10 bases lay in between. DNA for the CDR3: TGTGCCACCAGCAGAACCGGCGGGACCTACGAGCAGTACTTC. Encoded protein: CATSRTGGTYEQYF.

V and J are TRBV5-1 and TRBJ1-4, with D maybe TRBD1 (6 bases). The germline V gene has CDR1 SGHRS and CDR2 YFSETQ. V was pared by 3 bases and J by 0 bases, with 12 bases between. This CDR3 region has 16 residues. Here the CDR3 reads CASSSMGTPTNEKLFF. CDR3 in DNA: TGCGCCAGCAGCTCAATGGGGACACCAACTAATGAAAAACTGTTTTTT.

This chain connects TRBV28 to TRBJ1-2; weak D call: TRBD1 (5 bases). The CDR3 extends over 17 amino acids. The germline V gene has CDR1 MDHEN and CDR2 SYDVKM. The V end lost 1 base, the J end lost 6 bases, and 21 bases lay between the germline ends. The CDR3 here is CASSLSVGALVGNGYTF. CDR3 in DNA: TGTGCCAGCAGTTTATCAGTTGGGGCCCTTGTTGGTAATGGCTACACCTTC.

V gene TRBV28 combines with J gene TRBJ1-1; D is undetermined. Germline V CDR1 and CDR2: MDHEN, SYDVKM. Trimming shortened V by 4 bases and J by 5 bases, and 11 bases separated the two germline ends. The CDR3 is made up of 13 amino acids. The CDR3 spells CASSSLGGTEAFF. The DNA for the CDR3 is TGTGCCAGCAGTTCCCTCGGAGGGACTGAAGCTTTCTTT.

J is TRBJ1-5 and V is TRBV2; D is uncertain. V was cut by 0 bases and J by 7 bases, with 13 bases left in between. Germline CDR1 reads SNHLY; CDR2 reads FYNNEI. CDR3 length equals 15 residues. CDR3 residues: CASSEALSSLQPQHF. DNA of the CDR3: TGTGCCAGCAGTGAAGCGCTGAGTTCCCTCCAGCCCCAGCATTTT.

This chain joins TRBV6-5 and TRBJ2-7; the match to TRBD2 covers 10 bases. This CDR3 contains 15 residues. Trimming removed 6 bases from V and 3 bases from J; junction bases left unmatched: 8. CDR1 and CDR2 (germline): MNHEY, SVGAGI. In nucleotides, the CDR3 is TGTGCCAGCAGACCCCAGCGGGGGGGGAACTACGAGCAGTACTTC. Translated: CASRPQRGGNYEQYF.

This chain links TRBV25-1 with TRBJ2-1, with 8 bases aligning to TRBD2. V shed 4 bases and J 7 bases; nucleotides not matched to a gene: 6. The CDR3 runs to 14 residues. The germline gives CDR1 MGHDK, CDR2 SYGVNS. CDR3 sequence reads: CASSGAGGRNEQFF. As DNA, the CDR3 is TGTGCCAGCAGTGGGGCGGGGGGCAGGAATGAGCAGTTCTTC. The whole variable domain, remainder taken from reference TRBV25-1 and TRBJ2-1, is EADIYQTPRYLVIGTGKKITLECSQTMGHDKMYWYQQDPGMELHLIHYSYGVNSTEKGDLSSESTVSRIRTEHFPLTLESARPSHTSQYLCASSGAGGRNEQFFGPGTRLTVL.

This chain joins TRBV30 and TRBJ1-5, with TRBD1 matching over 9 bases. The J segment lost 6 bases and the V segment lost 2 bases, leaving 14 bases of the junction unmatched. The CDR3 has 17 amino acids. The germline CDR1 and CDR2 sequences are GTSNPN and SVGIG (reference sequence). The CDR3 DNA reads TGTGCCTGGAGTCCGCCCTCCGGGACAGGGAACCGTCAGCCCCAGCATTTT. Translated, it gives CAWSPPSGTGNRQPQHF.

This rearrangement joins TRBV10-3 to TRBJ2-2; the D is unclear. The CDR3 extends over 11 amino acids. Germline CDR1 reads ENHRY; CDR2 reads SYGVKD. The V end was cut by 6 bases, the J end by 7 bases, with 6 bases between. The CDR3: CAISVVGELFF. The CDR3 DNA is TGTGCCATCAGCGTAGTCGGGGAGCTGTTTTTT.

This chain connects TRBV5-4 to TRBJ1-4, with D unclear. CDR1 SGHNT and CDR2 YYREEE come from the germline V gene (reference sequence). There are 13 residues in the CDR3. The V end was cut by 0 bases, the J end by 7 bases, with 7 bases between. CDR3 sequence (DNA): TGTGCCAGCAGCTTGGTTGGCAGTGAAAAACTGTTTTTT. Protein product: CASSLVGSEKLFF. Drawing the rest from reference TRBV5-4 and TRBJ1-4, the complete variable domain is ETGVTQSPTHLIKTRGQQVTLRCSSQSGHNTVSWYQQALGQGPQFIFQYYREEENGRGNFPPRFSGLQFPNYSSELNVNALELDDSALYLCASSLVGSEKLFFGSGTQLSVL.

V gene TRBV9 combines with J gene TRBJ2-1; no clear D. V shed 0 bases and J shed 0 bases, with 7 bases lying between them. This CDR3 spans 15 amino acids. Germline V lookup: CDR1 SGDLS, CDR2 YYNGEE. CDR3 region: CASSVAESSYNEQFF. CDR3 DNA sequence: TGTGCCAGCAGCGTAGCGGAGAGCTCCTACAATGAGCAGTTCTTC.

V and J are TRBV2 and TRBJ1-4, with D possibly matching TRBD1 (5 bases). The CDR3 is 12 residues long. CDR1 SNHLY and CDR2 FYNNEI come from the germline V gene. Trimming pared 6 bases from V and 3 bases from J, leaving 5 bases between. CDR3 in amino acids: CASRQANEKLFF. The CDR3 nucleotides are TGTGCCAGCAGACAGGCTAATGAAAAACTGTTTTTT. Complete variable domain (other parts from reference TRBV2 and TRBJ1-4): EPEVTQTPSHQVTQMGQEVILRCVPISNHLYFYWYRQILGQKVEFLVSFYNNEISEKSEIFDDQFSVERPDGSNFTLKIRSTKLEDSAMYFCASRQANEKLFFGSGTQLSVL.

This CDR3 is CASSLGGMRFGYTF. In nucleotides, the CDR3 is TGTGCCAGCAGCCTGGGGGGGATGCGGTTCGGCTACACCTTC. This sequence joins TRBV28 and TRBJ1-2; a weak D match, TRBD1 (5 bases). Germline-derived CDR1 and CDR2 are MDHEN and SYDVKM. V dropped 6 bases and J dropped 8 bases, with 19 bases sitting between them. CDR3 length equals 14 residues.

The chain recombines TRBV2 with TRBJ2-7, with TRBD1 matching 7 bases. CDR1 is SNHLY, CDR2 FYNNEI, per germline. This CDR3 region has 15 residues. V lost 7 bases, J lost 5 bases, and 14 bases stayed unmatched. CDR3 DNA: TGTGCCAGCATTAAAACCGGGACAGTTCTACACGAGCAGTACTTC. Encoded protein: CASIKTGTVLHEQYF.

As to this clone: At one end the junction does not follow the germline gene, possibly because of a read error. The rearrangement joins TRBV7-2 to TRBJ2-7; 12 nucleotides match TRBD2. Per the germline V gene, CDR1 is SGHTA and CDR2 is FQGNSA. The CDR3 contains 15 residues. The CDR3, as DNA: TGTGCCAGCAGCCCTGGACTAGCGGGGCCCTACGGGCAGTACTTC. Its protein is CASSPGLAGPYGQYF.

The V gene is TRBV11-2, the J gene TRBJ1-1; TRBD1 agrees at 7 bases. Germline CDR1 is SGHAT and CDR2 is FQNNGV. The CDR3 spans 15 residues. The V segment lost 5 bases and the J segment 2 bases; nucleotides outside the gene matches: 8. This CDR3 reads CASSLTGQVNTEAFF. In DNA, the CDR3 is TGTGCCAGCAGCCTGACAGGGCAGGTAAACACTGAAGCTTTCTTT. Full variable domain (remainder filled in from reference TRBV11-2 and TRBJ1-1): EAGVAQSPRYKIIEKRQSVAFWCNPISGHATLYWYQQILGQGPKLLIQFQNNGVVDDSQLPKDRFSAERLKGVDSTLKIQPAKLEDSAVYLCASSLTGQVNTEAFFGQGTRLTVV.

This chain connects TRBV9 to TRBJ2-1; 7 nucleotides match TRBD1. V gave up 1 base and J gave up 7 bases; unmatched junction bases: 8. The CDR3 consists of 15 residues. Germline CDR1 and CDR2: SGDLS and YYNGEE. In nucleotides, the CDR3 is TGTGCCAGCAGCGTAATACAGGGGATTGGGAATGAGCAGTTCTTC. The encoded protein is CASSVIQGIGNEQFF.

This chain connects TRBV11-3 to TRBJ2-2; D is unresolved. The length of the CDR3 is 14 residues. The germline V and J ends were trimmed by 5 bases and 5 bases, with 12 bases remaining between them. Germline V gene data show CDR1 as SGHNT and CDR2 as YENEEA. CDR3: CASSASRSTGELFF. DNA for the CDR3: TGTGCCAGCAGCGCCTCAAGGAGTACCGGGGAGCTGTTTTTT. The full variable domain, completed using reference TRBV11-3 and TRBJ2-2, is EAGVVQSPRYKIIEKKQPVAFWCNPISGHNTLYWYLQNLGQGPELLIRYENEEAVDDSQLPKDRFSAERLKGVDSTLKIQPAELGDSAVYLCASSASRSTGELFFGEGSRLTVL.

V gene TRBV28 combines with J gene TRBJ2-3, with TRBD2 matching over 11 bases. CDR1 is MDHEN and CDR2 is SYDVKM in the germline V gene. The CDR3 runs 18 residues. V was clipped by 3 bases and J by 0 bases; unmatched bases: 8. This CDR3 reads CASSFGTSGSSSTDTQYF. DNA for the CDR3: TGTGCCAGCAGTTTTGGCACTAGCGGGAGTAGTAGCACAGATACGCAGTATTTT.

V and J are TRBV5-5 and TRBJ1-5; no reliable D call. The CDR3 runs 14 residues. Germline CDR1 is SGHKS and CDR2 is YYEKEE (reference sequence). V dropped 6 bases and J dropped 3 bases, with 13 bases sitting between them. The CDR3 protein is CASTSGPSNQPQHF. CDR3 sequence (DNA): TGTGCCAGCACCTCAGGTCCTTCCAATCAGCCCCAGCATTTT.

For the CDR3, the DNA is TGTGCCAGCTCACCTTCAACGTCCGGTGGCTATGGCTACACCTTC. Protein sequence: CASSPSTSGGYGYTF. V gene TRBV18 combines with J gene TRBJ1-2; the D is unclear. There are 15 residues in the CDR3. CDR1 and CDR2 (germline): KGHSH, LQKENI. Trimming removed 3 bases at V and 4 bases at J, with 15 bases between. Looking up the rest from reference TRBV18 and TRBJ1-2 gives the full variable domain: NAGVMQNPRHLVRRRGQEARLRCSPMKGHSHVYWYRQLPEEGLKFMVYLQKENIIDESGMPKERFSAEFPKEGPSILRIQQVVRGDSAAYFCASSPSTSGGYGYTFGSGTRLTVV.

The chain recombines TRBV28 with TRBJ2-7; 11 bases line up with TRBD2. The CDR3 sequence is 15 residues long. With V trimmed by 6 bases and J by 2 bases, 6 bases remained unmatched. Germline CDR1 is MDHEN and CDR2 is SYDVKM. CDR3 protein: CASSRLAGPAYEQYF. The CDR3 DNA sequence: TGTGCCAGCAGCAGACTAGCGGGGCCAGCCTACGAGCAGTACTTC.

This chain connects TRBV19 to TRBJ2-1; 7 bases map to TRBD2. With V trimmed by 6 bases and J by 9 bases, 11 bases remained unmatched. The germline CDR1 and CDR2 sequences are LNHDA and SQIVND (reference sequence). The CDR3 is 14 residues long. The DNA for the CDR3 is TGTGCCAGTAGCGGCGGGGGTATACGACTTGAGCAGTTCTTC. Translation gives CASSGGGIRLEQFF.

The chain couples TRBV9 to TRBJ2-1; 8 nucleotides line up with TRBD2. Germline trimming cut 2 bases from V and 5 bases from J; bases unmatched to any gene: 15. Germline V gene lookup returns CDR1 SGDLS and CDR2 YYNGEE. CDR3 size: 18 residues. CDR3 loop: CASSVPLGGRTSHNEQFF. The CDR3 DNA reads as TGTGCCAGCAGCGTTCCCTTAGGCGGTCGGACTAGCCACAATGAGCAGTTCTTC.

CDR3 coding DNA: TGTGCCAGCAGCCGGGACAGGGTGCTGGGGGAGCTGTTTTTT. Protein product: CASSRDRVLGELFF. This chain connects TRBV7-7 to TRBJ2-2; TRBD1 agrees at 9 bases. Germline-derived CDR1 and CDR2 are SSHAT and FNYEAQ (reference sequence). V shed 5 bases and J 8 bases; nucleotides not matched to a gene: 6. The CDR3 is made up of 14 amino acids.

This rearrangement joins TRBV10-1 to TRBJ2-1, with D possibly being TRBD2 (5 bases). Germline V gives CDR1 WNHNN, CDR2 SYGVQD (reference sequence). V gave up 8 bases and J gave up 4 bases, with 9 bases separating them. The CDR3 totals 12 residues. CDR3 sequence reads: CASGPGYNEQFF. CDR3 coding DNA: TGCGCCAGCGGCCCGGGGTACAATGAGCAGTTCTTC.